What follows describes a single TCR beta chain. The data were obtained in a study of blood T cell repertoires in COVID-19. The wider study: Italy, Spain and the United States were the sources of the convalescent and acute COVID-19 samples.

Seattle patients were enrolled while actively infected and followed longitudinally. There are 16 residues in the CDR3. Germline CDR1 is SGDLS and CDR2 is YYNGEE. Trimming left V 4 bases short and J 4 bases short, with 19 bases between. Sequencing used immunoSEQ multiplex PCR; TCRdb keeps in-frame clones, though not all of them. The sample lists 200,000 to 300,000 clones; 70% to 90% were seen once. The sequenced sample was peripheral blood. This receptor was taken from a man between 50 and 59 years old with COVID-19, enrolled during active disease. V usage is TRBV9 and J usage is TRBJ2-3, with a possible D match to TRBD2 (6 bases). The CDR3 nucleotides are TGTGCCAGCAGCTCCAGAGGCGGGGTTGGATCAGATACGCAGTATTTT. Protein: CASSSRGGVGSDTQYF.